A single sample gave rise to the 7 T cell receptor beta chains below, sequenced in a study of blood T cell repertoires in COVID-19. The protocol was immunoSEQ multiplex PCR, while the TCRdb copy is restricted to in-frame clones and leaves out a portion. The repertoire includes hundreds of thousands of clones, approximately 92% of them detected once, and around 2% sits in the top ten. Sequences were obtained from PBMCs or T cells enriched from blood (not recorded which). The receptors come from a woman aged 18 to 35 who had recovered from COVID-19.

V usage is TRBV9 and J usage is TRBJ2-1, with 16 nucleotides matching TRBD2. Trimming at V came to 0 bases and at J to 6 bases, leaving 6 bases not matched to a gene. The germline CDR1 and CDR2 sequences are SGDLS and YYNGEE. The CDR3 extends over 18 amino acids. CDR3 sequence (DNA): TGTGCCAGCAGCGTAGCCCCCGGGACTAGCGGGGGGGCCAATGAGCAGTTCTTC. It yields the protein CASSVAPGTSGGANEQFF.

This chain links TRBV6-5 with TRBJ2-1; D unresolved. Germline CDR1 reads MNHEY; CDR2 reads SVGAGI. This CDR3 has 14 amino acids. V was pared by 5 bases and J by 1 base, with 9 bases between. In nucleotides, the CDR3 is TGTGCCAGCAGTCTTAGACTGTCCTACAATGAGCAGTTCTTC. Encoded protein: CASSLRLSYNEQFF.

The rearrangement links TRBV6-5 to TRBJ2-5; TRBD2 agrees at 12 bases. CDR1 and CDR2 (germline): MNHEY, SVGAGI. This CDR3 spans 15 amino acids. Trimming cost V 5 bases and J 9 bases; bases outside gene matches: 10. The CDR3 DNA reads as TGTGCCAGCAGTACCAGGACTAGCGGGGCTCCGGCCCAGTACTTC. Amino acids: CASSTRTSGAPAQYF.

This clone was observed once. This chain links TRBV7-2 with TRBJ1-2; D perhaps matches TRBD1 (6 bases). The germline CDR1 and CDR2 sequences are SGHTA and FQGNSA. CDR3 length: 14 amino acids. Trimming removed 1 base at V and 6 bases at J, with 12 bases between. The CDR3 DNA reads TGTGCCAGCAGCTTAGACAGGGTTAGGAATGGCTACACCTTC. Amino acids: CASSLDRVRNGYTF.

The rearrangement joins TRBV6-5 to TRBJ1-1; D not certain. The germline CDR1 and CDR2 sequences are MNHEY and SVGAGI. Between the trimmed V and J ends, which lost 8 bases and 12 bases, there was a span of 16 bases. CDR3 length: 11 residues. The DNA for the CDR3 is TGTGCCAGCCTAAAGGGAGGCCGTCCTTTCTTT. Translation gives CASLKGGRPFF.

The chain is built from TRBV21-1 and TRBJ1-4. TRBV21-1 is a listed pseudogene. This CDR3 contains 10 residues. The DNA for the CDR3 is TGTGCCAGCAGCCCGGAAAAACTGTTTTTT. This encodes CASSPEKLFF.

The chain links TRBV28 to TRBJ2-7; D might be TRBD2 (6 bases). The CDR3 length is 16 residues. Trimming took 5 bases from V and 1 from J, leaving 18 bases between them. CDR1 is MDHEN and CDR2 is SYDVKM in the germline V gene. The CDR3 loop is CASSHSGTPASYEQYF. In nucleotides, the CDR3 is TGTGCCAGCAGTCACTCCGGGACTCCTGCGTCCTACGAGCAGTACTTC.